This T cell receptor (beta chain) was recovered during a study of cytomegalovirus exposure and HLA in healthy donors. PCR involved 60 Vbeta and 13 Jbeta primers. Data came from immunoSEQ multiplex PCR; TCRdb stores just in-frame clones and leaves some out. The data contain approximately 160,000 clones, about 64% of them singletons. The study's findings and limits: Common viral pathogens seemed, in a later analysis, to connect with several of the most significant clusters.

The length of the CDR3 is 14 residues. CDR1 and CDR2 (germline): LGHNA, YNFKEQ. V was clipped by 0 bases and J by 6 bases, with 9 bases between them. Note on this clone: The antigen remains unidentified.

V usage is TRBV4-2 and J usage is TRBJ1-5, with no clear D. Sequenced material: PBMCs. The sequence derives from a man in his fifties in good health and CMV-seronegative. The CDR3 protein is CASSQEPGLQPQHF. The CDR3 DNA sequence: TGTGCCAGCAGCCAAGAACCAGGACTTCAGCCCCAGCATTTT.